Shown below are 30 T cell receptor beta chains from a single sample sequenced in a study of shared clonotypes between healthy human individuals. Naive CD8 isolation took CD45RO-negative cells positively selected for CCR7 and excluded terminally differentiated effector memory CD45RA+ cells. Sequencing used immunoSEQ multiplex PCR; TCRdb keeps in-frame clones, though not all of them. The data contain fewer than 1 million clones, 90% to 98% of them singletons. Sequencing input: naive CD8+ T cells sorted from blood. The receptors stem from a man aged 25-45 years in good health.

This clone appeared a single time. The genes are TRBV10-3 and TRBJ2-1; 10 bases agree with TRBD2. This CDR3 spans 12 amino acids. The V gene's germline CDR1 is ENHRY and CDR2 SYGVKD. Losses at the gene ends were 6 bases for V and 8 bases for J; bases not matched to a gene: 1. Here the CDR3 DNA reads TGTGCCATCAGAGGACTAGCGGATGAGCAGTTCTTC. Amino acid sequence: CAIRGLADEQFF.

The V and J genes are TRBV30 and TRBJ2-7; D might be TRBD2 (5 bases). Germline values: CDR1 GTSNPN, CDR2 SVGIG (reference sequence). This CDR3 comprises 12 residues. V lost 0 bases and J lost 7, with 10 bases in between. CDR3 residues: CAWSVLRREQYF. CDR3 DNA: TGTGCCTGGAGTGTACTTCGGAGGGAGCAGTACTTC.

V is TRBV6-5 and J is TRBJ2-2; D remains unclear. The CDR3 runs 12 residues. The germline CDR1 and CDR2 sequences are MNHEY and SVGAGI. With 4 bases removed from V and 7 bases from J, the gap between germline ends came to 7 bases. The CDR3 spells CASSWNGGELFF. As DNA, the CDR3 is TGTGCCAGCAGTTGGAACGGCGGGGAGCTGTTTTTT.

This clone was seen only a few times. V and J are TRBV6-1 and TRBJ2-3; D unclear. With 11 bases removed from V and 2 bases from J, the gap between germline ends came to 14 bases. Per the germline V gene, CDR1 is MNHNS and CDR2 is SASEGT. CDR3 length: 13 residues. CDR3 bases: TGTGCCGCAACGAACCAGTTCACAGATACGCAGTATTTT. Protein: CAATNQFTDTQYF.

This chain joins TRBV4-1 and TRBJ2-1, with D tentatively TRBD1 or TRBD2 (5 bases each). The CDR3 runs to 13 residues. In germline, CDR1 is MGHRA, CDR2 YSYEKL. V was shortened by 0 bases and J by 9 bases, with 9 bases between the two germline ends. CDR3 residues: CASSQENGAEQFF. CDR3 bases: TGCGCCAGCAGCCAAGAGAACGGGGCTGAGCAGTTCTTC.

The chain has TRBV4-1 and TRBJ2-6, with D hard to call. Trimming removed 5 bases at V and 2 bases at J, with 7 bases between. The germline V gene has CDR1 MGHRA and CDR2 YSYEKL. The CDR3 contains 14 residues. CDR3: CASSGPTGANVLTF. As DNA, the CDR3 is TGCGCCAGCAGCGGACCAACTGGGGCCAACGTCCTGACTTTC.

The count of this clone is one. In nucleotides, the CDR3 is TGCGCCAGCAGCCAAGACGTGCTAGCGGGACCCAATGAGCAGTTCTTC. Its protein is CASSQDVLAGPNEQFF. The chain carries TRBV4-3 and TRBJ2-1; 9 bases are shared with TRBD2. This CDR3 is built from 16 residues. V gave up 0 bases and J gave up 6 bases; unmatched junction bases: 6. Germline V gene sequence: CDR1 LGHNA, CDR2 YSLEER.

The gene calls are TRBV9 and TRBJ1-3; tentatively, D is TRBD1 (5 bases). Trimming left V 3 bases short and J 2 bases short, with 9 bases between. The CDR3 has 14 amino acids. Germline V gene sequence: CDR1 SGDLS, CDR2 YYNGEE. CDR3 sequence: CASSGGTTGNTIYF. The CDR3 DNA follows: TGTGCCAGCAGCGGAGGGACTACTGGAAACACCATATATTTT.

The V and J genes are TRBV19 and TRBJ2-1, with 7 bases aligning to TRBD1. There are 11 residues in the CDR3. Germline V gene data show CDR1 as LNHDA and CDR2 as SQIVND (reference sequence). With V trimmed by 4 bases and J by 14 bases, 5 bases remained unmatched. The CDR3, as DNA: TGTGCCAGTAGTAGTGGACAGGTCAAGTTCTTC. Translating it yields CASSSGQVKFF.

J is TRBJ2-1 and V is TRBV28, with unresolved D. V was pared by 5 bases and J by 6 bases, with 11 bases between. CDR1 is MDHEN, CDR2 SYDVKM, per germline. The CDR3 loop spans 13 amino acids. CDR3 sequence: CASSPGPFNEQFF. The DNA of the CDR3 is TGTGCCAGCAGTCCCGGGCCCTTCAATGAGCAGTTCTTC.

The chain is built from TRBV4-3 and TRBJ2-6, with D unresolved. The V and J ends lost 4 bases and 0 bases respectively, with 22 bases between them. CDR1 LGHNA and CDR2 YSLEER come from the germline V gene. The CDR3 extends over 20 amino acids. CDR3 amino acids: CASSRSRAAQGSSGANVLTF. The CDR3 DNA follows: TGCGCCAGCAGCCGGTCCCGGGCAGCCCAAGGGTCCTCTGGGGCCAACGTCCTGACTTTC.

V usage is TRBV25-1 and J usage is TRBJ2-7, with a weak D call TRBD2 (6 bases). There are 12 residues in the CDR3. CDR1 and CDR2 (germline): MGHDK, SYGVNS. V dropped 10 bases and J dropped 5 bases, with 15 bases sitting between them. The CDR3 sequence is CATGSMINEQYF. The CDR3 DNA reads TGTGCCACCGGGAGTATGATTAACGAGCAGTACTTC.

The genes are TRBV4-1 and TRBJ2-5; 11 nucleotides align to TRBD2. The trim removed 2 bases at V and 4 bases at J, leaving 9 bases unmatched. Germline CDR1 reads MGHRA; CDR2 reads YSYEKL. The length of the CDR3 is 17 residues. CDR3 in amino acids: CASSQRVPSGRLETQYF. The CDR3, as DNA: TGCGCCAGCAGCCAAAGGGTGCCTAGCGGGAGGTTAGAGACCCAGTACTTC.

The chain couples TRBV5-1 to TRBJ2-7; 9 bases are a match to TRBD2. The CDR3 consists of 15 residues. Trimming removed 0 bases from V and 6 bases from J; junction bases left unmatched: 7. Germline loops: CDR1 SGHRS, CDR2 YFSETQ. The CDR3 DNA is TGCGCCAGCAGCTTGGCGTGGCGGGAGGGCCCCGAGCAGTACTTC. Encoded protein: CASSLAWREGPEQYF. Full variable domain (outside the CDR3, taken from reference TRBV5-1 and TRBJ2-7): KAGVTQTPRYLIKTRGQQVTLSCSPISGHRSVSWYQQTPGQGLQFLFEYFSETQRNKGNFPGRFSGRQFSNSRSEMNVSTLELGDSALYLCASSLAWREGPEQYFGPGTRLTVT.

The chain recombines TRBV13 with TRBJ2-1; D gene uncertain. The germline V and J ends were trimmed by 3 bases and 3 bases, with 9 bases remaining between them. There are 14 residues in the CDR3. Germline V CDR1 and CDR2: PRHDT, FYEKMQ (reference sequence). Written as DNA, the CDR3 is TGTGCCAGCAGCTTCCTAGAGGACTACAATGAGCAGTTCTTC. It translates to CASSFLEDYNEQFF.

The chain joins TRBV7-9 to TRBJ2-2; 7 bases map to TRBD1. CDR3 length: 15 amino acids. V was pared by 5 bases and J by 6 bases, with 9 bases of the junction left unmatched. Germline V lookup: CDR1 SEHNR, CDR2 FQNEAQ (reference sequence). This CDR3 reads CASSPTAGGPGELFF. The DNA of the CDR3 is TGTGCCAGCAGCCCCACGGCAGGGGGACCCGGGGAGCTGTTTTTT.

V usage is TRBV10-3 and J usage is TRBJ2-3, with 11 positions matching TRBD2. CDR1 is ENHRY, CDR2 SYGVKD, per germline. J gave up 4 bases and V 0 bases, and 3 bases lay outside the gene matches. This CDR3 region has 16 residues. The CDR3 sequence is CAISESTSGRSDTQYF. CDR3 DNA: TGTGCCATCAGTGAGTCTACTAGCGGGAGATCAGATACGCAGTATTTT.

The chain employs TRBV2 and TRBJ2-5; 13 nucleotides line up with TRBD2. The CDR3 is made up of 16 amino acids. Germline lookup yields CDR1 SNHLY and CDR2 FYNNEI. V was clipped by 1 base and J by 4 bases; unmatched bases: 3. The CDR3 coding sequence is TGTGCCAGCAGTGAAGGACTAGCGGGAGGTCCAGAGACCCAGTACTTC. Translated, it gives CASSEGLAGGPETQYF.

This sequence joins TRBV7-8 and TRBJ1-4; D call uncertain. This CDR3 is 14 amino acids long. V was trimmed by 5 bases and J by 5 bases, leaving 12 bases between them. In germline, CDR1 is SGHVS, CDR2 FQNEAQ. The CDR3, as DNA: TGTGCCAGCAGCCCCGGCGTAAACAATGAAAAACTGTTTTTT. As protein: CASSPGVNNEKLFF.

This clone occurred once. The V and J genes are TRBV7-2 and TRBJ2-1; 7 positions agree with TRBD2. With 3 bases clipped from V and 3 bases from J, the junction kept 2 bases outside the gene matches. Germline V gives CDR1 SGHTA, CDR2 FQGNSA. The CDR3 has 14 amino acids. CDR3 bases: TGTGCCAGCAGCTTCGGGACTAACTACAATGAGCAGTTCTTC. Its protein is CASSFGTNYNEQFF.

The chain recombines TRBV7-9 with TRBJ2-7, with a possible D match to TRBD1 (5 bases). V lost 5 bases and J 2 bases, leaving 13 bases between the germline ends. Germline V gives CDR1 SEHNR, CDR2 FQNEAQ (reference sequence). CDR3 length: 14 amino acids. The CDR3 region is CASSPMTEAYEQYF. As DNA, the CDR3 is TGTGCCAGCAGCCCAATGACAGAGGCCTACGAGCAGTACTTC.

The chain employs TRBV27 and TRBJ2-1, with a weak D call TRBD1 (6 bases). In germline, CDR1 is MNHEY, CDR2 SMNVEV (reference sequence). CDR3 length: 15 amino acids. The V gene lost 4 bases and the J gene lost 5 bases, with 15 bases spanning the gap. CDR3 in amino acids: CASSWTAYANNEQFF. The DNA for the CDR3 is TGTGCCAGCAGTTGGACAGCCTATGCGAACAATGAGCAGTTCTTC.

The rearrangement links TRBV9 to TRBJ1-2, with 8 positions matching TRBD1. Germline CDR1 SGDLS, CDR2 YYNGEE. Unmatched junction bases numbered 5, after V lost 3 bases and J lost 4 bases. The CDR3 has 14 residues. CDR3 sequence: CASSDGQGLYGYTF. CDR3 in DNA: TGTGCCAGCAGCGATGGACAGGGCCTCTATGGCTACACCTTC.

The CDR3 nucleotides are TGTGCCAGCAGCTCTGACAGGAGGAGCAGTTACGAGCAGTACTTC. Amino acid sequence: CASSSDRRSSYEQYF. This chain joins TRBV7-8 and TRBJ2-7, with D possibly being TRBD1 (6 bases). Trimming took 4 bases from V and 4 from J, leaving 17 bases between them. The CDR3 is 15 amino acids. The germline CDR1 and CDR2 sequences are SGHVS and FQNEAQ.

The rearrangement uses TRBV28 and TRBJ2-7; D call uncertain. This CDR3 region has 16 residues. Germline values: CDR1 MDHEN, CDR2 SYDVKM. V lost 5 bases and J lost 3, with 20 bases in between. As DNA, the CDR3 is TGTGCCAGCAGTCCCCAGAGACTGGTGGGGTACTACGAGCAGTACTTC. Translating it yields CASSPQRLVGYYEQYF.

This rearrangement joins TRBV18 to TRBJ1-2, with D hard to call. The CDR3 extends over 14 amino acids. The V end was cut by 8 bases, the J end by 8 bases, with 21 bases between. The V gene's germline CDR1 is KGHSH and CDR2 LQKENI. CDR3 DNA sequence: TGTGCCAGCGCTCCCCCCAATTGGGGATACGGCTACACCTTC. It is translated as CASAPPNWGYGYTF.

The chain is built from TRBV7-9 and TRBJ2-1, with D uncertain. In germline, CDR1 is SEHNR, CDR2 FQNEAQ (reference sequence). Trimming removed 1 base from V and 10 bases from J, with 8 bases in between. The CDR3 has 12 amino acids. CDR3 sequence: CASSLVWSEQFF. In DNA, the CDR3 is TGTGCCAGCAGCTTAGTCTGGTCCGAGCAGTTCTTC.

The V and J genes are TRBV11-2 and TRBJ2-7, with 8 bases that match TRBD1. Trimming cost V 4 bases and J 3 bases; bases outside gene matches: 8. CDR3 length: 15 residues. Germline CDR1 SGHAT, CDR2 FQNNGV. Here the CDR3 reads CASSSTGDFYYEQYF. CDR3 DNA sequence: TGTGCCAGCAGCTCGACAGGGGACTTTTACTACGAGCAGTACTTC.

This rearrangement joins TRBV4-3 to TRBJ1-3; D remains ambiguous. The CDR3 covers 16 residues. V lost 0 bases and J 0 bases, leaving 9 bases between the germline ends. Germline lookup yields CDR1 LGHNA and CDR2 YSLEER. CDR3 DNA sequence: TGCGCCAGCAGCCAAGAACACAACCACTCTGGAAACACCATATATTTT. Its translation: CASSQEHNHSGNTIYF.

V and J are TRBV7-9 and TRBJ1-2, with 8 positions matching TRBD1. Losses at the gene ends were 5 bases for V and 2 bases for J; bases not matched to a gene: 7. Germline V lookup: CDR1 SEHNR, CDR2 FQNEAQ (reference sequence). The CDR3 is made up of 15 amino acids. The CDR3: CASSVRTGKNYGYTF. The CDR3 nucleotides are TGTGCCAGCAGCGTCAGGACAGGGAAAAACTATGGCTACACCTTC.